The 14 T cell receptor beta chains in this list originate from one sample, sequenced in a study of T cells in Graves' hyperthyroidism and ophthalmopathy. Amplified regions were TCR beta CDR3 sequences from RNA transcripts. In the first-round RT-PCR of the TCR CDR3, the HTBI primer set was used. A single record per CDR3 protein comes from TCRdb applying MiXCR to the multiplex PCR reads. The table has hundreds of thousands of distinct CDR3 sequences, approximately 14% seen once; the top ten hold roughly 14%. The sample consisted of blood. All receptors derive from a woman under 30 with Graves' hyperthyroidism.

The chain recombines TRBV4-3 with TRBJ1-1, with D maybe TRBD1 (6 bases). The CDR3 runs to 16 residues. V lost 1 base and J 4 bases, leaving 16 bases between the germline ends. Germline lookup yields CDR1 LGHNA and CDR2 YSLEER. The CDR3 DNA reads as TGCGCCAGCAGCCAAGGGGGGGGCAGGGGTGGCACTGAAGCTTTCTTT. Its protein product is CASSQGGGRGGTEAFF.

This clonotype was counted at least ten times. The gene calls are TRBV5-5 and TRBJ1-6; 8 bases line up with TRBD1. The CDR3 is 14 amino acids. Germline V gene data show CDR1 as SGHKS and CDR2 as YYEKEE (reference sequence). The V segment lost 5 bases and the J segment 9 bases; nucleotides outside the gene matches: 7. The CDR3 nucleotides read TGTGCCAGCAGGGGACAGGTCACGGGTTCACCCCTCCACTTT. Its translation: CASRGQVTGSPLHF.

This clonotype was counted only a few times. The chain has TRBV19 and TRBJ1-5; D is perhaps TRBD1 (5 bases). Trimming shortened V by 5 bases and J by 4 bases, and 24 bases separated the two germline ends. CDR3 size: 18 residues. The V gene's germline CDR1 is LNHDA and CDR2 SQIVND (reference sequence). The CDR3 is CASSDGPGGGFTNQPQHF. In nucleotides, the CDR3 is TGTGCCAGTAGTGACGGCCCGGGGGGTGGATTTACGAATCAGCCCCAGCATTTT.

This clonotype was seen only a few times. The chain recombines TRBV10-3 with TRBJ2-3; the D is unclear. Germline V gene sequence: CDR1 ENHRY, CDR2 SYGVKD. V was trimmed by 7 bases and J by 2 bases, leaving 10 bases between them. The CDR3 totals 13 residues. The CDR3 DNA reads as TGTGCCATCATGGGGTCCGACACAGATACGCAGTATTTT. It translates to CAIMGSDTDTQYF.

The chain couples TRBV11-2 to TRBJ2-1; 11 bases are shared with TRBD2. From germline, CDR1 is SGHAT and CDR2 FQNNGV. Losses at the gene ends were 4 bases for V and 10 bases for J; bases not matched to a gene: 9. The CDR3 is 15 residues long. The CDR3, as DNA: TGTGCCAGCAGCTCGCATAGCGGGAGGGCCGACGAGCAGTTCTTC. It yields the protein CASSSHSGRADEQFF. The variable domain in full, with the rest retrieved from reference TRBV11-2 and TRBJ2-1, is EAGVAQSPRYKIIEKRQSVAFWCNPISGHATLYWYQQILGQGPKLLIQFQNNGVVDDSQLPKDRFSAERLKGVDSTLKIQPAKLEDSAVYLCASSSHSGRADEQFFGPGTRLTVL.

The table lists this clonotype with many counts. V and J are TRBV28 and TRBJ1-5, with 10 bases matching TRBD1. This CDR3 comprises 17 residues. Germline assignment: CDR1 MDHEN and CDR2 SYDVKM. With 2 bases clipped from V and 0 bases from J, the junction kept 4 bases outside the gene matches. The CDR3: CASSLGTGEYSNQPQHF. The CDR3 bases are TGTGCCAGCAGTTTAGGGACAGGGGAATATAGCAATCAGCCCCAGCATTTT.

The chain employs TRBV9 and TRBJ2-2, with 10 bases fitting TRBD2. This CDR3 is 14 amino acids long. V lost 3 bases to trimming and J lost 7 bases; unmatched junction nucleotides: 3. Germline V gene data show CDR1 as SGDLS and CDR2 as YYNGEE. The CDR3 loop reads CASSARLAGGELFF. CDR3 nucleotide sequence: TGTGCCAGCAGCGCCCGACTAGCGGGCGGGGAGCTGTTTTTT.

J is TRBJ1-3 and V is TRBV12-3 or TRBV12-4; the D gene is possibly TRBD1 (6 bases). V lost 2 bases, J lost 4 bases, and 6 bases lay in between. This CDR3 has 13 residues. The CDR3 spells CASSLQGGNTIYF. The CDR3 bases are TGTGCCAGCAGTTTACAGGGGGGAAACACCATATATTTT.

This clonotype was found many times. The V call is TRBV2, the J call TRBJ2-7; no clear D gene. The V end lost 8 bases, the J end lost 2 bases, and 4 bases lay between the germline ends. The CDR3 has 10 residues. Germline V CDR1 and CDR2: SNHLY, FYNNEI. The CDR3: CASHTYEQYF. The CDR3 nucleotides are TGTGCCAGCCACACCTACGAGCAGTACTTC.

This clonotype has just a few counts. The chain combines TRBV20-1 with TRBJ2-3; TRBD1 agrees at 8 bases. Unmatched junction bases numbered 5, after V lost 2 bases and J lost 4 bases. Germline assignment: CDR1 DFQATT and CDR2 SNEGSKA (reference sequence). The CDR3 length is 14 residues. The CDR3 DNA reads TGCAGTGCTAGACAGGGGGCGAGGGCAGATACGCAGTATTTT. Its translation: CSARQGARADTQYF.

In this sample, this clonotype turned up many times. The V call is TRBV7-9, the J call TRBJ2-3, with 13 bases that match TRBD2. V lost 5 bases to trimming and J lost 4 bases; unmatched junction nucleotides: 18. From germline, CDR1 is SEHNR and CDR2 FQNEAQ (reference sequence). The CDR3 consists of 20 residues. The CDR3 bases are TGTGCCAGCAGCGCCTTAGGTAGCCCAAGGACTAGCGGGAGCGCAGATACGCAGTATTTT. Protein sequence: CASSALGSPRTSGSADTQYF. The full variable domain, with the rest looked up from reference TRBV7-9 and TRBJ2-3, is DTGVSQNPRHKITKRGQNVTFRCDPISEHNRLYWYRQTLGQGPEFLTYFQNEAQLEKSRLLSDRFSAERPKGSFSTLEIQRTEQGDSAMYLCASSALGSPRTSGSADTQYFGPGTRLTVL.

This chain's CDR3 is CASSSQGKGNTEAFF. CDR3 in DNA: TGTGCCAGCAGTTCCCAGGGGAAGGGGAACACTGAAGCTTTCTTT. This chain joins TRBV6-1 and TRBJ1-1; a weak D match, TRBD1 (6 bases). This CDR3 is 15 amino acids long. From germline, CDR1 is MNHNS and CDR2 SASEGT. V lost 5 bases and J 1 base, leaving 14 bases between the germline ends.

This clonotype appeared many times. The J gene is TRBJ1-5, the V gene TRBV3-1; D ambiguous. CDR3 length: 14 residues. Trimming cost V 4 bases and J 7 bases, with 14 bases left between them. Germline CDR1 is LGHDT and CDR2 is YNNKEL (reference sequence). This CDR3 is CASSPSGLGQPQHF. CDR3 DNA: TGTGCCAGCAGCCCATCAGGCCTGGGGCAGCCCCAGCATTTT.

The gene calls are TRBV7-3 and TRBJ1-2; D is ambiguous. Germline loops: CDR1 SGHTA, CDR2 FQGTGA. The CDR3 sequence is 13 residues long. V lost 5 bases and J 2 bases, leaving 9 bases between the germline ends. This CDR3 is CASSDDGNYGYTF. DNA for the CDR3: TGTGCCAGCAGCGATGACGGCAACTATGGCTACACCTTC.